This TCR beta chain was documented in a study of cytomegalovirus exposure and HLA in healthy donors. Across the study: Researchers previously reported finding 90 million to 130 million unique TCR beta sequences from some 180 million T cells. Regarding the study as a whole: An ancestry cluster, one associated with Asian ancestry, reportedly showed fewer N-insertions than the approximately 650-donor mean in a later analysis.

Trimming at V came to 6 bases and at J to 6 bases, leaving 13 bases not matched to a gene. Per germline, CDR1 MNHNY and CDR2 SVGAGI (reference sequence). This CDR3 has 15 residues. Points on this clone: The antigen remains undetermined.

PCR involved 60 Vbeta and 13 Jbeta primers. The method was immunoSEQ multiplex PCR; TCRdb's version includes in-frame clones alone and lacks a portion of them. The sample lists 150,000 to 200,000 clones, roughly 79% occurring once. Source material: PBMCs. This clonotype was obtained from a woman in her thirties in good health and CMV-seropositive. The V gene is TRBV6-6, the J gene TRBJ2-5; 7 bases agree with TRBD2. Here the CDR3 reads CASRQDTSEWKTQYF. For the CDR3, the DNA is TGTGCCAGCAGGCAAGATACTAGCGAATGGAAGACCCAGTACTTC.